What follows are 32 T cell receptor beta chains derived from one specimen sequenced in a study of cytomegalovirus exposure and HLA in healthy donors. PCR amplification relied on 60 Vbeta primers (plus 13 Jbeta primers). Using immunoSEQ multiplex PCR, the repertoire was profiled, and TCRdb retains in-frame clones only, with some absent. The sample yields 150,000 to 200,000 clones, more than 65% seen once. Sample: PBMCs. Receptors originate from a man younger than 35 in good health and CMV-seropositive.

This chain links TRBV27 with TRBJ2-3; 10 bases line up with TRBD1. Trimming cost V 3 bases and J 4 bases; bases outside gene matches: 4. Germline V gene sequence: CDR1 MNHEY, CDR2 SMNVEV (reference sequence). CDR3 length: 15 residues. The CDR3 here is CASSFWTGGADTQYF. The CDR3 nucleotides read TGTGCCAGCAGTTTTTGGACAGGGGGTGCAGATACGCAGTATTTT.

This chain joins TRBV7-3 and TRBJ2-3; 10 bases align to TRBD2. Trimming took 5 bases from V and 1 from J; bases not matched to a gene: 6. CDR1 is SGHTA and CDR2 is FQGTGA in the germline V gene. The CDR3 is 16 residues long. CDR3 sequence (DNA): TGTGCCAGCAGCCCGAGGAGCGGGGGGGGCACAGATACGCAGTATTTT. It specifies CASSPRSGGGTDTQYF.

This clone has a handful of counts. The CDR3 here is CASSLGTGGVAGANVLTF. CDR3 coding DNA: TGTGCCAGCAGCCTCGGGACAGGGGGGGTCGCTGGGGCCAACGTCCTGACTTTC. This rearrangement joins TRBV11-2 to TRBJ2-6, with 11 bases aligning to TRBD1. Germline V gives CDR1 SGHAT, CDR2 FQNNGV. Losses at the gene ends were 5 bases for V and 2 bases for J; bases not matched to a gene: 8. The CDR3 is 18 amino acids.

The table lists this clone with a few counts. The CDR3: CASSVSPGAVNEQFF. The CDR3, as DNA: TGTGCCAGCAGTGTGTCTCCAGGGGCCGTCAATGAGCAGTTCTTC. V and J are TRBV6-1 and TRBJ2-1, with a tentative D call TRBD1 (6 bases). V was cut by 4 bases and J by 6 bases, with 16 bases left in between. The germline V gene has CDR1 MNHNS and CDR2 SASEGT. This CDR3 is built from 15 residues.

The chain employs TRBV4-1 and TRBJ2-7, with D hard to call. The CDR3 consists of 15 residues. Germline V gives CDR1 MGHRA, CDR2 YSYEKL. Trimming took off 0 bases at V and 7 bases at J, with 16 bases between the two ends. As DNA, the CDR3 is TGCGCCAGCAGCCAAGATGCCTCCCTCTCGAGGGAGCAGTACGTC. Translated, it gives CASSQDASLSREQYV.

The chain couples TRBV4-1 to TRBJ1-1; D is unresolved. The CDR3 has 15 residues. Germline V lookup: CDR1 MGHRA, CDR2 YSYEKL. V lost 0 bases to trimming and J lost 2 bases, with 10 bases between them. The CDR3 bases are TGCGCCAGCAGCCAAGAACGGTGGTCTAACACTGAAGCTTTCTTT. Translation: CASSQERWSNTEAFF.

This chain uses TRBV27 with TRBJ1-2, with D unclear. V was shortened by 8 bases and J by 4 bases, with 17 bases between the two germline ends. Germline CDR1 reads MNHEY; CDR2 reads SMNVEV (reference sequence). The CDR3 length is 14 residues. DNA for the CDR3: TGTGCCAGCGCCGGTGGAGGTTCAAGCTATGGCTACACCTTC. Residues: CASAGGGSSYGYTF.

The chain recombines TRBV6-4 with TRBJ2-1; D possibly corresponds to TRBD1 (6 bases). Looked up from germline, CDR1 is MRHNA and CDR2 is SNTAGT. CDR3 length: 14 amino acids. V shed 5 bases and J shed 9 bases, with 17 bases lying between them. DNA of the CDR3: TGTGCCAGCAGTCTGACAGGCGTCGGCGGTGAGCAGTTCTTC. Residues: CASSLTGVGGEQFF.

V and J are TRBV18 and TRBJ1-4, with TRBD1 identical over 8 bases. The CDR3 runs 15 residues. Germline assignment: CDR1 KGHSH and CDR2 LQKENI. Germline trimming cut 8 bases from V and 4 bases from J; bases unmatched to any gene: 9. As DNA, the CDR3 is TGTGCCAGCAGACGACAGGGGCTAGATAATGAAAAACTGTTTTTT. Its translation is CASRRQGLDNEKLFF.

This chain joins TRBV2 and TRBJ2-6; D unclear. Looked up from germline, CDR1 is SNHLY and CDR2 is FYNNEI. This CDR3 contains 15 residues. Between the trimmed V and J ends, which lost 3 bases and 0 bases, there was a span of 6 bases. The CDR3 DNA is TGTGCCAGCAGTGAGGAGAGCTCTGGGGCCAACGTCCTGACTTTC. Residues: CASSEESSGANVLTF.

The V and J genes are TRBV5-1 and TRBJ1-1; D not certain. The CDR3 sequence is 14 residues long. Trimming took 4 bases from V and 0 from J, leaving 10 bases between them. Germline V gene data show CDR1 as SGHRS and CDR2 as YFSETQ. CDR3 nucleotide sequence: TGCGCCAGCAGCGGAACAGCTTTGAACACTGAAGCTTTCTTT. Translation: CASSGTALNTEAFF.

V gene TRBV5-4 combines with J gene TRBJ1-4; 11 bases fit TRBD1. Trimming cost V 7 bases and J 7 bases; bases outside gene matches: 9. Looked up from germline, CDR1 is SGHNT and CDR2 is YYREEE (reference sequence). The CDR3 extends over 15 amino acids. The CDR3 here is CASPLRGQGGEKLFF. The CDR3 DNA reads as TGTGCCAGCCCCCTTAGGGGACAGGGGGGTGAAAAACTGTTTTTT.

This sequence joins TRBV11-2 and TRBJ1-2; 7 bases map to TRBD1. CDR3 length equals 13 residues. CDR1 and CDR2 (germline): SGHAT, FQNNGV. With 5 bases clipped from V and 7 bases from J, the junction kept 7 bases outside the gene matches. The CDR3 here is CASSQDRAGGYTF. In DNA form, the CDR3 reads TGTGCCAGCAGCCAAGACAGGGCGGGTGGCTACACCTTC.

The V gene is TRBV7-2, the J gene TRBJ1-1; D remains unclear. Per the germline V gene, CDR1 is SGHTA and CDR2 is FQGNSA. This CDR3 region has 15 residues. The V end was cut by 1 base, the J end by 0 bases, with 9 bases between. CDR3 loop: CASSLVAEMNTEAFF. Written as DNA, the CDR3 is TGTGCCAGCAGCTTAGTAGCAGAAATGAACACTGAAGCTTTCTTT.

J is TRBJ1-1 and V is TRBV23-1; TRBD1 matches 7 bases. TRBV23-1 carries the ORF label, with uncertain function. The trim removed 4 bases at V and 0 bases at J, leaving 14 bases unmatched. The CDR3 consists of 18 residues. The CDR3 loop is CASSPGTASKSMNTEAFF. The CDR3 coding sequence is TGCGCCAGCAGTCCCGGGACAGCGAGCAAGTCCATGAACACTGAAGCTTTCTTT.

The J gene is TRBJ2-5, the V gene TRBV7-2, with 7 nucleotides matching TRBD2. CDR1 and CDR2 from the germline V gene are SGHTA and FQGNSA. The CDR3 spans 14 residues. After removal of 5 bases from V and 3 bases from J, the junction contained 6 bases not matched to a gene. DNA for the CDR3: TGTGCCAGCAGCCCGAGCGGGGCGGAAGAGACCCAGTACTTC. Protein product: CASSPSGAEETQYF. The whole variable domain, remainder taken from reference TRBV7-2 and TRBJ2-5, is GAGVSQSPSNKVTEKGKDVELRCDPISGHTALYWYRQSLGQGLEFLIYFQGNSAPDKSGLPSDRFSAERTGGSVSTLTIQRTQQEDSAVYLCASSPSGAEETQYFGPGTRLLVL.

The CDR3 spells CASSLRRNTEAFF. The CDR3 region has the DNA TGTGCCAGCAGCTTACGCAGGAACACTGAAGCTTTCTTT. V and J are TRBV7-2 and TRBJ1-1; no definite D call. This CDR3 has 13 amino acids. Trimming cost V 2 bases and J 1 base, with 5 bases left between them. Germline lookup yields CDR1 SGHTA and CDR2 FQGNSA.

The CDR3 is CASSSDRGYNEQFF. The DNA of the CDR3 is TGTGCCAGCAGCTCAGACAGGGGCTACAATGAGCAGTTCTTC. This rearrangement joins TRBV5-4 to TRBJ2-1; 8 bases agree with TRBD1. V lost 3 bases and J lost 3; bases outside the gene matches: 2. There are 14 residues in the CDR3. The germline V gene encodes CDR1 SGHNT and CDR2 YYREEE (reference sequence).

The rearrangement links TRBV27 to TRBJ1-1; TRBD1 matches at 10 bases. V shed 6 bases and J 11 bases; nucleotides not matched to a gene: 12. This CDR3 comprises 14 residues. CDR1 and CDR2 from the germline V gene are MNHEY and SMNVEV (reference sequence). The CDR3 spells CASSPGTGETVAFF. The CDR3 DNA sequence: TGTGCCAGCAGCCCCGGGACAGGGGAAACGGTGGCTTTCTTT.

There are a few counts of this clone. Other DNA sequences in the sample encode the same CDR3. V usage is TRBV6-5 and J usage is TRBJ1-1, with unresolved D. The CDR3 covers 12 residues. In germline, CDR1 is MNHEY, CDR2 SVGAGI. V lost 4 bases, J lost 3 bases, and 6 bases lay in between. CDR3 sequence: CASSSLYTEAFF. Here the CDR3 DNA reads TGTGCCAGCAGTTCTCTCTACACTGAAGCTTTCTTT.

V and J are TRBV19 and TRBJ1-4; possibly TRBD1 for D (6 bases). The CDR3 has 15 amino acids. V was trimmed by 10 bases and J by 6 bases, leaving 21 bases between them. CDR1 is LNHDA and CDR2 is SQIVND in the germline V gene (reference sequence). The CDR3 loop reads CATLPQGGGYEKLFF. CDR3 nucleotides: TGTGCCACCCTTCCCCAAGGGGGGGGTTATGAAAAACTGTTTTTT. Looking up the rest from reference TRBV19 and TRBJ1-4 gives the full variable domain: DGGITQSPKYLFRKEGQNVTLSCEQNLNHDAMYWYRQDPGQGLRLIYYSQIVNDFQKGDIAEGYSVSREKKESFPLTVTSAQKNPTAFYLCATLPQGGGYEKLFFGSGTQLSVL.

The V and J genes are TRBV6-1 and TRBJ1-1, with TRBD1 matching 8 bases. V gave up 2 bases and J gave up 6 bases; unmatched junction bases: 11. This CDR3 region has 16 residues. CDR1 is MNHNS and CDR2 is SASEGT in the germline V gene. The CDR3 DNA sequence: TGTGCCAGCAGTGAAATTGGCGGCAGGGGGCTTCCTGAAGCTTTCTTT. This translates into CASSEIGGRGLPEAFF.

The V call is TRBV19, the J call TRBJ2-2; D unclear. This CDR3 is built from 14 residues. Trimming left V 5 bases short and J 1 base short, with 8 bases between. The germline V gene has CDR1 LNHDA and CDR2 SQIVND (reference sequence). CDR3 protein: CASSVQKNTGELFF. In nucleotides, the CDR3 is TGTGCCAGTAGTGTCCAGAAGAACACCGGGGAGCTGTTTTTT. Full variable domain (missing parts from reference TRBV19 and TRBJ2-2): DGGITQSPKYLFRKEGQNVTLSCEQNLNHDAMYWYRQDPGQGLRLIYYSQIVNDFQKGDIAEGYSVSREKKESFPLTVTSAQKNPTAFYLCASSVQKNTGELFFGEGSRLTVL.

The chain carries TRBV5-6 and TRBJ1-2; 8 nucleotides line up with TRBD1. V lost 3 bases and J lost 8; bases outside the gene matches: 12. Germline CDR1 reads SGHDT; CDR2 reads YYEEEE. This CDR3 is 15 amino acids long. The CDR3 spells CASSSASNRGRGYTF. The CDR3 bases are TGTGCCAGCAGCTCTGCTTCGAACAGGGGGAGAGGCTACACCTTC.

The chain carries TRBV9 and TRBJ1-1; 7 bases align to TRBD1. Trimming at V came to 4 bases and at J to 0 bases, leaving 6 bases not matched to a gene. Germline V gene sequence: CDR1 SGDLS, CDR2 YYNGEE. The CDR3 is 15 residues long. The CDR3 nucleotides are TGTGCCAGCAGCACAAGGGACAGCCTGAACACTGAAGCTTTCTTT. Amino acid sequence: CASSTRDSLNTEAFF.

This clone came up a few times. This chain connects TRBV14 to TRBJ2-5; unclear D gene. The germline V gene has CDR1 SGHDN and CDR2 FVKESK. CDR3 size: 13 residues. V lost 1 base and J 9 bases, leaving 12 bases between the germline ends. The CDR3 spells CASSQGTLAAQYF. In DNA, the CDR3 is TGTGCCAGCAGCCAAGGAACCCTGGCGGCCCAGTACTTC.

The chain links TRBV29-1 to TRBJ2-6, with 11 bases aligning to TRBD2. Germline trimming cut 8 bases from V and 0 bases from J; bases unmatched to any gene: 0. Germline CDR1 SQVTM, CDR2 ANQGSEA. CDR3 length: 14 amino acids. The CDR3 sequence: CSTSGGSGANVLTF. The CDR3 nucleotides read TGCAGCACTAGCGGGGGCTCTGGGGCCAACGTCCTGACTTTC.

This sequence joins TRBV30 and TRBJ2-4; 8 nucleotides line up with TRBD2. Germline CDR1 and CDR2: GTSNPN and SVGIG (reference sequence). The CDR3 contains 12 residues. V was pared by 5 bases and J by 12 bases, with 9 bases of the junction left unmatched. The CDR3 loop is CAWVGLERSQYF. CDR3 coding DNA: TGTGCCTGGGTGGGACTAGAGAGGAGTCAGTACTTC.

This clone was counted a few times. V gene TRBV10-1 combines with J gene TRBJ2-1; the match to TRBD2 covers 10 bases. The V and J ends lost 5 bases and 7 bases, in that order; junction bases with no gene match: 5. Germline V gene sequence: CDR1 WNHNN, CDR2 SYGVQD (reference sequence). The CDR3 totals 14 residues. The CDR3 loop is CASSLAGGTNEQFF. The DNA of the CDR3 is TGCGCCAGCAGTTTAGCGGGAGGTACGAATGAGCAGTTCTTC.

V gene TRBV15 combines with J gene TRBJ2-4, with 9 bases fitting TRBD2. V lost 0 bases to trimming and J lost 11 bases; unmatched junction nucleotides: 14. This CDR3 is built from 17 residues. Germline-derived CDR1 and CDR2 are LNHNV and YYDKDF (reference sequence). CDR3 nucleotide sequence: TGTGCCACCAGCAGAGATTTCGGCGGGAGGGCCGATGGGGTTCAGTACTTC. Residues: CATSRDFGGRADGVQYF.

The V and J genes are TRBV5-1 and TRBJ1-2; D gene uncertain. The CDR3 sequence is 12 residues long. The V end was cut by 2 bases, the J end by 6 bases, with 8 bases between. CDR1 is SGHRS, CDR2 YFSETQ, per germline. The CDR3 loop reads CASSLDENGYTF. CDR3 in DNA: TGCGCCAGCAGCTTAGATGAGAATGGCTACACCTTC.

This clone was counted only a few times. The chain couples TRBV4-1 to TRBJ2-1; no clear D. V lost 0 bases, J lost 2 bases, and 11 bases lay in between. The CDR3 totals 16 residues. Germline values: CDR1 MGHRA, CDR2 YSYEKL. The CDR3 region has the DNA TGCGCCAGCAGCCAAGATAGGTGGAGCCCCTACAATGAGCAGTTCTTC. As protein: CASSQDRWSPYNEQFF.